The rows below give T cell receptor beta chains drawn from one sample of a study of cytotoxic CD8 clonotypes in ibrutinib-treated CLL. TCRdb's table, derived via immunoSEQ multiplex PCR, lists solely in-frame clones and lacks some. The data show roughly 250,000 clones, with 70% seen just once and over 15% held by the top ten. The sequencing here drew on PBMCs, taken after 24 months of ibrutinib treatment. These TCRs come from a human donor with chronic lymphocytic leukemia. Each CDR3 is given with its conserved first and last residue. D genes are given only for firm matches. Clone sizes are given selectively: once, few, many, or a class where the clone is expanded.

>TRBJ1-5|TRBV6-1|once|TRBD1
CASSFQGGQPQHF
TGTGCCAGCAGTTTTCAGGGGGGCCAGCCCCAGCATTTT
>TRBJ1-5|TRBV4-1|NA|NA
CASSQEGLLGQPQHF
TGCGCCAGCAGCCAAGAGGGACTACTTGGTCAGCCCCAGCATTTT
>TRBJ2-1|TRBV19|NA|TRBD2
CASARTSGRNEQFF
TGTGCCAGCGCACGGACTAGCGGGAGAAATGAGCAGTTCTTC
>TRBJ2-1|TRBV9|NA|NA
CASSVESRGLAIHEQFF
TGTGCCAGCAGCGTAGAAAGCAGAGGGCTAGCTATTCATGAGCAGTTCTTC
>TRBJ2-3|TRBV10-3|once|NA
CAIAGVTTDTQYF
TGTGCCATCGCTGGGGTTACCACAGATACGCAGTATTTT
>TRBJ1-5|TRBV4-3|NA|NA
CASSQDFDQPQHF
TGCGCCAGCAGCCAAGATTTCGATCAGCCCCAGCATTTT
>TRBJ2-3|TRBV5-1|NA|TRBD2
CASSRSGGRTDTQYF
TGCGCCAGCAGCCGTAGCGGGGGACGCACAGATACGCAGTATTTT
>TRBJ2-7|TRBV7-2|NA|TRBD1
CASSLDRAYEQYF
TGTGCCAGCAGCCTCGACAGGGCCTACGAGCAGTACTTC
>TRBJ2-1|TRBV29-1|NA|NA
CSAGPGHSYNEQFF
TGCAGCGCGGGGCCGGGACACTCTTACAATGAGCAGTTCTTC
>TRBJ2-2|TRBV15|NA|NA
CATSRDQTGTGELFF
TGTGCCACCAGCAGAGACCAAACAGGGACCGGGGAGCTGTTTTTT
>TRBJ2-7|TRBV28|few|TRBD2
CASSFPGTSIFEQYF
TGTGCCAGCAGTTTCCCCGGGACTAGCATTTTCGAGCAGTACTTC
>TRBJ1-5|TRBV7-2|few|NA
CASRQYSNQPQHF
TGTGCCAGCAGACAATATAGCAATCAGCCCCAGCATTTT
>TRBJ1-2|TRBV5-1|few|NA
CASSLWEKGGYTF
TGCGCCAGCAGCTTGTGGGAAAAGGGCGGCTACACCTTC
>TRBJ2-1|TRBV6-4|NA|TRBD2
CASSELAGDYNEQFF
TGTGCCAGCAGTGAACTAGCGGGAGACTACAATGAGCAGTTCTTC
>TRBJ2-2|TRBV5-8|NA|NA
CASSFFSGTLNTGELFF
TGTGCCAGCAGCTTCTTTTCCGGGACACTAAACACCGGGGAGCTGTTTTTT
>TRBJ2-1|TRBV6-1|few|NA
CASSERGVYEQFF
TGTGCCAGCAGTGAGCGTGGGGTGTATGAGCAGTTCTTC
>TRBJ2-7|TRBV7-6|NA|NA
CASSLESTYEQYF
TGTGCCAGCAGCTTAGAATCTACTTACGAGCAGTACTTC
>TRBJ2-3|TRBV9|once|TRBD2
CASSVATSGRGADTQYF
TGTGCCAGCAGCGTAGCCACTAGCGGGAGAGGTGCAGATACGCAGTATTTT
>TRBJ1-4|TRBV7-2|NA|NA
CASSTRGREGEKLFF
TGTGCCAGCAGCACTCGGGGGAGGGAAGGTGAAAAACTGTTTTTT
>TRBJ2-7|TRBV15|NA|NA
CATSGTYEQYF
TGTGCCACCAGCGGAACTTACGAGCAGTACTTC
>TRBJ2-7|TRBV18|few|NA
CASSPMTYEQYF
TGTGCCAGCTCACCGATGACCTACGAGCAGTACTTC
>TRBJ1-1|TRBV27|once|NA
CASRRPGLNTEAFF
TGTGCCAGCAGAAGACCAGGGTTAAACACTGAAGCTTTCTTT
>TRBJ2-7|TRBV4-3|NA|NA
CASSQAVGGYEQYF
TGCGCCAGCAGCCAAGCGGTCGGGGGCTACGAGCAGTACTTC
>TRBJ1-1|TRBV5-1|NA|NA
CASSFIMGQNTEAFF
TGCGCCAGCAGCTTCATTATGGGGCAGAACACTGAAGCTTTCTTT